This T cell receptor (beta chain) was sequenced during a study of blood T cells in healthy people across ages. Study-level points and caveats: Roughly linearly, TCR beta diversity per million T cells fell as age increased. Relative to aged donors, long-lived donors carried more naive CD4+ cells and displayed higher diversity.

This clonotype was detected many times. Its antigen remains unidentified. A second about 7 to 11 cycle PCR used barcoded and J-beta primers. Every cDNA was tagged by a template-switch adaptor with 12 random nucleotides. Each CDR3 protein gets one entry after TCRdb re-called the 5' RACE reads with MiXCR. The table lists about 640,000 distinct CDR3 sequences, less than 35% of them singletons, with about 15% in the top ten. CDR3 size: 16 residues. V was cut by 0 bases and J by 0 bases, with 9 bases left in between. Germline V gene sequence: CDR1 DFQATT, CDR2 SNEGSKA (reference sequence). Donation came from healthy Caucasian individuals in Russia who were aged about 6 to 95.

This sequence was found in a woman aged 80 or older in good health. Sequences were obtained from blood. V and J are TRBV20-1 and TRBJ1-6; maybe TRBD1 (5 bases). CDR3 sequence: CSAREYRLSYNSPLHF. The CDR3 coding sequence is TGCAGTGCTAGAGAGTACAGGCTCTCCTATAATTCACCCCTCCACTTT.